These 32 T cell receptor beta chains originate from one sample sequenced in a study of human T cells and chemical hapten exposure. This sample's time point: patch test 1, 2 weeks after DPC sensitization. Treatment specified: therapeutic diphenylcyclopropenone sensitization with weekly scalp DPC. TCRdb independently ran MiXCR on the RACE reads; one entry per CDR3 protein. The sample has around 77,000 distinct CDR3 sequences, more than 8% seen once. Material: whole blood, obtained in connection with sensitization to the hapten diphenylcyclopropenone (DPC). All receptors derive from a woman in her thirties or forties with alopecia areata. Some clones in this sample may be carry-over from other donors' samples.

The chain carries TRBV6-2 or TRBV6-3 and TRBJ2-2; 8 bases match TRBD2. Germline lookup yields CDR1 MNHEY and CDR2 SVGEGT. The CDR3 is 16 residues long. V was clipped by 4 bases and J by 5 bases; unmatched bases: 9. The CDR3 protein is CASSWVSGSWTGELFF. The CDR3 bases are TGTGCCAGCAGTTGGGTAAGCGGGAGCTGGACCGGGGAGCTGTTTTTT.

Ten or more counts support this clonotype. This sequence joins TRBV18 and TRBJ2-1, with 12 nucleotides matching TRBD2. Trimming at V came to 3 bases and at J to 6 bases, leaving 6 bases not matched to a gene. CDR1 and CDR2 from the germline V gene are KGHSH and LQKENI. The CDR3 is 16 amino acids. CDR3 in amino acids: CASSPPGLAGSNEQFF. The CDR3 coding sequence is TGTGCCAGCTCACCCCCCGGACTAGCGGGGAGCAATGAGCAGTTCTTC. Full variable domain (missing parts from reference TRBV18 and TRBJ2-1): NAGVMQNPRHLVRRRGQEARLRCSPMKGHSHVYWYRQLPEEGLKFMVYLQKENIIDESGMPKERFSAEFPKEGPSILRIQQVVRGDSAAYFCASSPPGLAGSNEQFFGPGTRLTVL.

This clonotype was picked up many times. The chain has TRBV4-2 and TRBJ1-5; D remains unclear. With 0 bases removed from V and 9 bases from J, the gap between germline ends came to 18 bases. The CDR3 length is 16 residues. CDR1 and CDR2 (germline): LGHNA, YNFKEQ. The CDR3 nucleotides are TGTGCCAGCAGCCAAGAATTCTGGACCGGCAGCGGGCCCCAGCATTTT. This translates into CASSQEFWTGSGPQHF.

This chain uses TRBV12-3 or TRBV12-4 with TRBJ1-1; 8 bases fit TRBD1. The CDR3 is made up of 15 amino acids. J was trimmed by 1 base and V by 5 bases; bases with no gene match: 6. The DNA of the CDR3 is TGTGCCAGCAGTCCGCGACAGGGGCAGAACACTGAAGCTTTCTTT. Encoded protein: CASSPRQGQNTEAFF.

In its sample, this clonotype was seen many times. This chain joins TRBV5-6 and TRBJ1-5; D is undetermined. The CDR3 is made up of 13 amino acids. The germline V and J ends were trimmed by 3 bases and 3 bases, with 7 bases remaining between them. Germline V gives CDR1 SGHDT, CDR2 YYEEEE. The CDR3 loop is CASSSGFNQPQHF. In DNA, the CDR3 is TGTGCCAGCAGCTCCGGATTCAATCAGCCCCAGCATTTT.

This clonotype has ten or more counts. V and J are TRBV6-2 or TRBV6-3 and TRBJ1-1; D might be TRBD1 (6 bases). The ends were cut back, 0 bases at V and 4 bases at J, with 12 bases in the middle. The CDR3 runs to 15 residues. CDR1 and CDR2 from the germline V gene are MNHEY and SVGEGT. CDR3 coding DNA: TGTGCCAGCAGTTACTCGGAGGGGGGGGTCACTGAAGCTTTCTTT. It yields the protein CASSYSEGGVTEAFF.

The table lists this clonotype with a few counts. V gene TRBV29-1 combines with J gene TRBJ1-2; D possibly corresponds to TRBD1 (6 bases). The V end was cut by 7 bases, the J end by 2 bases, with 14 bases between. Germline V CDR1 and CDR2: SQVTM, ANQGSEA. This CDR3 comprises 13 residues. The CDR3 coding sequence is TGCAGCGCGGGAACAGGGACGAACTATGGCTACACCTTC. Its protein product is CSAGTGTNYGYTF.

This clonotype was counted only a few times. The V gene is TRBV12-3 or TRBV12-4, the J gene TRBJ1-4; 12 bases align to TRBD1. The junction had 13 bases not matched to a gene; V was cut back by 5 bases and J by 6 bases. The CDR3 extends over 18 amino acids. This CDR3 is CASSAPGQGAEWYEKLFF. DNA for the CDR3: TGTGCCAGCAGTGCTCCGGGACAGGGGGCCGAGTGGTATGAAAAACTGTTTTTT.

In its sample, this clonotype was seen many times. At one end, the junction sequence differs from germline, possibly due to a read error. The CDR3: CASSFSSQGLTF. The CDR3 DNA follows: TGTGCCAGCAGTTTCAGTTCGCAGGGGCTCACTTTT. This chain uses TRBV12-3 or TRBV12-4 with TRBJ1-4; tentatively, D is TRBD1 (6 bases). The CDR3 length is 12 residues.

In its sample, this clonotype was seen many times. The rearrangement uses TRBV6-2 or TRBV6-3 and TRBJ2-2; D call uncertain. Germline-derived CDR1 and CDR2 are MNHEY and SVGEGT. V was shortened by 6 bases and J by 8 bases, with 22 bases between the two germline ends. This CDR3 is 16 amino acids long. The CDR3 DNA is TGTGCCAGCAGGCCGTACAACGCCCGGTTCGGGGGGGAGCTGTTTTTT. Translating it yields CASRPYNARFGGELFF.

This clonotype was seen at least ten times. The chain joins TRBV5-4 to TRBJ2-3; D unclear. Per germline, CDR1 SGHNT and CDR2 YYREEE (reference sequence). The CDR3 covers 14 residues. Trimming removed 4 bases from V and 1 base from J, with 10 bases in between. This chain's CDR3 is CASSPFGGTDTQYF. As DNA, the CDR3 is TGTGCCAGCAGCCCGTTTGGAGGCACAGATACGCAGTATTTT. The variable domain in full, with the rest retrieved from reference TRBV5-4 and TRBJ2-3, is ETGVTQSPTHLIKTRGQQVTLRCSSQSGHNTVSWYQQALGQGPQFIFQYYREEENGRGNFPPRFSGLQFPNYSSELNVNALELDDSALYLCASSPFGGTDTQYFGPGTRLTVL.

This clonotype was seen at least ten times. J is TRBJ2-7 and V is TRBV20-1; TRBD1 matches 8 bases. The CDR3 runs to 13 residues. From germline, CDR1 is DFQATT and CDR2 SNEGSKA (reference sequence). J gave up 0 bases and V 5 bases, and 3 bases lay outside the gene matches. The chain's CDR3 is CSARTGNSYEQYF. The CDR3 coding sequence is TGCAGTGCTCGGACAGGGAACTCCTACGAGCAGTACTTC.

This clonotype showed up just a few times. DNA for the CDR3: TGCGCCAGCAGCTTGTGGACAGACTCCTACAATGAGCAGTTCTTC. It specifies CASSLWTDSYNEQFF. V gene TRBV5-1 combines with J gene TRBJ2-1, with D maybe TRBD1 (6 bases). The CDR3 contains 15 residues. The germline V gene has CDR1 SGHRS and CDR2 YFSETQ. Deletions cut 1 base from V and 0 bases from J, with 8 bases between.

The table lists this clonotype with many counts. The chain has TRBV4-2 and TRBJ2-1; the D gene is possibly TRBD2 (6 bases). The V end was cut by 0 bases, the J end by 6 bases, with 12 bases between. Germline values: CDR1 LGHNA, CDR2 YNFKEQ. This CDR3 has 15 amino acids. The chain's CDR3 is CASSQDAETSNEQFF. CDR3 nucleotide sequence: TGTGCCAGCAGCCAAGATGCAGAGACTAGCAATGAGCAGTTCTTC.

This clonotype was seen a handful of times. The rearrangement links TRBV12-3 or TRBV12-4 to TRBJ1-1; no clear D. This CDR3 region has 12 residues. Trimming pared 2 bases from V and 4 bases from J, leaving 5 bases between. The CDR3 DNA is TGTGCCAGCAGTTTAAGGGTCACTGAAGCTTTCTTT. It yields the protein CASSLRVTEAFF.

At least ten counts were recorded for this clonotype. The CDR3 protein is CASTDRGRVEAFF. Written as DNA, the CDR3 is TGTGCCAGCACGGACAGGGGTAGGGTTGAAGCTTTCTTT. The chain recombines TRBV12-3 or TRBV12-4 with TRBJ1-1; the match to TRBD1 covers 9 bases. There are 13 residues in the CDR3. V gave up 7 bases and J gave up 7 bases; unmatched junction bases: 7.

This clonotype was counted ten times or more. This chain links TRBV29-1 with TRBJ1-5; D remains unclear. This CDR3 spans 12 amino acids. V was clipped by 7 bases and J by 4 bases, with 11 bases between them. Looked up from germline, CDR1 is SQVTM and CDR2 is ANQGSEA. Here the CDR3 DNA reads TGCAGCGCCCAAAAACCGAATCAGCCCCAGCATTTT. Translation gives CSAQKPNQPQHF.

This clonotype was seen repeatedly, ten times or more. The chain has TRBV2 and TRBJ2-6; the D gene is possibly TRBD1 (5 bases). The CDR3 covers 18 residues. Germline V lookup: CDR1 SNHLY, CDR2 FYNNEI. With 8 bases removed from V and 0 bases from J, the gap between germline ends came to 20 bases. CDR3 protein: CASSKGQGRDSGANVLTF. The CDR3 DNA reads TGTGCCAGCTCGAAGGGGCAGGGTAGGGACTCTGGGGCCAACGTCCTGACTTTC.

This clonotype showed up many times. One end of the junction fails to match germline, which may point to a read error. CDR3 in amino acids: CASSLTSGGAGENF. In DNA form, the CDR3 reads TGTGCCAGCAGCCTTACTAGCGGGGGGGCCGGCGAAAACTTC. J is TRBJ2-7 and V is TRBV7-2; 13 positions match TRBD2. The CDR3 length is 14 residues. CDR1 and CDR2 from the germline V gene are SGHTA and FQGNSA.

This clonotype occurred a few times. This chain links TRBV6-2 or TRBV6-3 with TRBJ1-2; 9 nucleotides match TRBD1. CDR1 MNHEY and CDR2 SVGEGT come from the germline V gene. J lost 6 bases, V lost 5 bases, and 7 bases had no gene match. The CDR3 has 14 amino acids. Here the CDR3 DNA reads TGTGCCAGCAGTCCAGCCTGGACAGGGGATGGCTACACCTTC. This gives the protein CASSPAWTGDGYTF.

This clonotype came up a few times. The chain employs TRBV5-1 and TRBJ2-1; 9 bases match TRBD1. Unmatched junction bases numbered 10, after V lost 4 bases and J lost 5 bases. Per germline, CDR1 SGHRS and CDR2 YFSETQ. The CDR3 has 16 residues. CDR3 region: CASSQMPGQGNNEQFF. For the CDR3, the DNA is TGCGCCAGCAGCCAAATGCCGGGACAGGGAAACAATGAGCAGTTCTTC. The full variable domain, its missing parts supplied by reference TRBV5-1 and TRBJ2-1, is KAGVTQTPRYLIKTRGQQVTLSCSPISGHRSVSWYQQTPGQGLQFLFEYFSETQRNKGNFPGRFSGRQFSNSRSEMNVSTLELGDSALYLCASSQMPGQGNNEQFFGPGTRLTVL.

This clonotype was counted ten times or more. The CDR3: CASSTQTTEAFF. The CDR3 DNA sequence: TGTGCCAGTAGTACTCAGACCACTGAAGCTTTCTTT. The chain has TRBV19 and TRBJ1-1, with D unresolved. The CDR3 runs 12 residues. Trimming removed 4 bases from V and 4 bases from J, with 7 bases in between. Germline values: CDR1 LNHDA, CDR2 SQIVND (reference sequence).

The chain is built from TRBV4-3 and TRBJ2-7; D not certain. The germline gives CDR1 LGHNA, CDR2 YSLEER. Trimming stripped 0 bases from V and 3 bases from J, with 12 bases between. The CDR3 has 15 amino acids. The CDR3 DNA reads TGCGCCAGCAGCCAAGATTTCGCGGTCGGCTACGAGCAGTACTTC. Protein: CASSQDFAVGYEQYF.

This clonotype was counted at least ten times. The chain combines TRBV20-1 with TRBJ1-2, with D hard to call. The ends were cut back, 5 bases at V and 4 bases at J, with 8 bases in the middle. The CDR3 sequence is 11 residues long. CDR1 and CDR2 (germline): DFQATT, SNEGSKA (reference sequence). The CDR3 sequence is CSAGLFYGYTF. CDR3 DNA: TGCAGTGCTGGACTGTTCTATGGCTACACCTTC.

This clonotype was seen a few times. V usage is TRBV11-2 and J usage is TRBJ2-1; tentatively, D is TRBD2 (6 bases). The CDR3 covers 17 residues. The V and J ends lost 2 bases and 0 bases respectively, with 14 bases between them. From germline, CDR1 is SGHAT and CDR2 FQNNGV. CDR3 nucleotide sequence: TGTGCCAGCAGCTTAAGACCGGGAGAGGGCTCCTACAATGAGCAGTTCTTC. Its protein product is CASSLRPGEGSYNEQFF.

This clonotype was detected only a few times. The chain combines TRBV7-2 with TRBJ2-5; 10 nucleotides agree with TRBD1. The length of the CDR3 is 14 residues. V shed 2 bases, J shed 5 bases, and the junction held 2 bases outside the gene matches. Germline V lookup: CDR1 SGHTA, CDR2 FQGNSA. The CDR3 loop reads CASSLKTGGETQYF. CDR3 in DNA: TGTGCCAGCAGCTTAAAGACAGGGGGCGAGACCCAGTACTTC.

This clonotype was recorded at least ten times. The rearrangement links TRBV12-3 or TRBV12-4 to TRBJ1-6; TRBD1 aligns across 9 bases. The trim removed 6 bases at V and 6 bases at J, leaving 9 bases unmatched. This CDR3 has 16 residues. CDR3: CASRDTGGGFNSPLHF. As DNA, the CDR3 is TGTGCCAGCAGAGACACAGGGGGCGGTTTTAATTCACCCCTCCACTTT.

By share of the sample, this clonotype is medium-sized. This chain joins TRBV18 and TRBJ2-3, with a weak D call TRBD1 (5 bases). Germline CDR1 is KGHSH and CDR2 is LQKENI. The CDR3 spans 13 residues. V lost 4 bases to trimming and J lost 3 bases, with 8 bases between them. CDR3 DNA: TGTGCCAGCTCACGCAGGGAAACAGATACGCAGTATTTT. Its translation: CASSRRETDTQYF.

This clonotype was seen at least ten times. The chain employs TRBV20-1 and TRBJ2-5; 10 bases map to TRBD2. Germline CDR1 DFQATT, CDR2 SNEGSKA (reference sequence). V was clipped by 3 bases and J by 5 bases; unmatched bases: 6. The CDR3 contains 14 residues. CDR3 amino acids: CSARKRGGQETQYF. The DNA of the CDR3 is TGCAGTGCTAGGAAGCGGGGGGGCCAGGAGACCCAGTACTTC.

This clonotype has a count of ten or more. The chain is built from TRBV6-2 or TRBV6-3 and TRBJ1-1; D is unresolved. The V gene lost 1 base and the J gene lost 6 bases, with 12 bases spanning the gap. The CDR3 covers 14 residues. Looked up from germline, CDR1 is MNHEY and CDR2 is SVGEGT. CDR3 nucleotide sequence: TGTGCCAGCAGTTACTTGCCCGGCCCCGCTGAAGCTTTCTTT. This sequence encodes CASSYLPGPAEAFF.

The chain links TRBV12-3 or TRBV12-4 to TRBJ2-7; 9 bases are a match to TRBD1. The CDR3 is made up of 14 amino acids. With V trimmed by 3 bases and J by 5 bases, 5 bases remained unmatched. The CDR3 nucleotides read TGTGCCAGCAGTTTGGGGACAGGGAACAACGAGCAGTACTTC. It encodes CASSLGTGNNEQYF.

This clonotype was detected ten times or more. The chain uses TRBV10-1 and TRBJ2-3; the match to TRBD2 covers 11 bases. J lost 0 bases, V lost 4 bases, and 3 bases had no gene match. CDR3 length: 16 amino acids. Germline V gene lookup returns CDR1 WNHNN and CDR2 SYGVQD (reference sequence). CDR3 residues: CASSAGTSGSTDTQYF. For the CDR3, the DNA is TGCGCCAGCAGTGCCGGGACTAGCGGTAGCACAGATACGCAGTATTTT.